Listed below are T cell receptor beta chains from one sample, sequenced in a study of PD-1 blockade in classical Hodgkin lymphoma. Data came from immunoSEQ multiplex PCR; TCRdb stores just in-frame clones and leaves some out. The sample lists some 17,000 clones, around 74% occurring once. The input for sequencing was CD4+ T cells from blood, taken before the fourth cycle of nivolumab. The receptors were gathered from a human donor with classical Hodgkin lymphoma. Each CDR3 is given with its conserved first and last residue. D genes are given only for firm matches. Expanded clones are given a class, and other clones once, few, many or no size at all.

d_gene,j_gene,v_gene,abundance,CDR3aa,CDR3nt
NA,TRBJ2-1,TRBV5-4,NA,CASSLGTGYNEQFF,TGTGCCAGCAGCTTGGGGACTGGCTACAATGAGCAGTTCTTC
TRBD1,TRBJ2-3,TRBV6-5,NA,CASSLQGALADTQYF,TGTGCCAGCAGTTTACAGGGGGCCCTCGCAGATACGCAGTATTTT
TRBD1,TRBJ2-2,TRBV19,NA,CASTPTGVTGELFF,TGTGCCAGTACTCCGACAGGGGTCACCGGGGAGCTGTTTTTT
TRBD1,TRBJ1-6,TRBV13,NA,CASSPYRGRDSPLHF,TGTGCCAGCAGCCCCTACAGGGGGCGAGATTCACCCCTCCACTTT
NA,TRBJ1-6,TRBV7-8,NA,CASSRLDRPDNSPLHF,TGTGCCAGCAGCCGCCTCGACAGACCTGATAATTCACCCCTCCACTTT
NA,TRBJ2-5,TRBV10-1,NA,CASGSGGPETQYF,TGCGCCAGCGGTTCTGGGGGGCCAGAGACCCAGTACTTC
TRBD1,TRBJ1-3,TRBV7-2,NA,CASSPWTGIDTIYF,TGTGCCAGCAGCCCATGGACAGGGATAGACACCATATATTTT
NA,TRBJ2-2,TRBV11-3,NA,CASSIRDPGELFF,TGTGCCAGCAGCATCCGGGACCCCGGGGAGCTGTTTTTT
NA,TRBJ1-4,TRBV14,NA,CASSQDRRGGSEKLFF,TGTGCCAGCAGCCAAGATCGTCGAGGGGGGAGTGAAAAACTGTTTTTT
NA,TRBJ2-7,TRBV10-1,NA,CASSPTRKGPGREQYF,TGCGCCAGCAGCCCGACGAGGAAGGGACCAGGCCGAGAGCAGTACTTC
NA,TRBJ2-7,TRBV30,NA,CAWSFGGYEQYF,TGTGCCTGGAGTTTCGGCGGTTACGAGCAGTACTTC
NA,TRBJ1-5,TRBV2,NA,CASSELGIGEQPQHF,TGTGCCAGCAGTGAGTTAGGGATCGGGGAACAGCCCCAGCATTTT
NA,TRBJ2-7,TRBV5-1,NA,CASSVNYEQYF,TGCGCCAGCAGCGTAAACTACGAGCAGTACTTC
NA,TRBJ1-2,TRBV28,NA,CASSFPLAYGYTF,TGTGCCAGCAGTTTCCCTCTAGCCTATGGCTACACCTTC
TRBD1,TRBJ2-1,TRBV7-2,few,CASSSQGALYNEQFF,TGTGCCAGCAGCTCGCAGGGGGCGTTGTACAATGAGCAGTTCTTC
TRBD2,TRBJ2-5,TRBV5-4,NA,CASRQGLAGEETQYF,TGTGCCAGCAGACAGGGACTAGCGGGGGAAGAGACCCAGTACTTC
NA,TRBJ1-6,TRBV9,NA,CASSTGSSSYNSPLHF,TGTGCCAGCAGCACAGGGTCGAGCTCCTATAATTCACCCCTCCACTTT
TRBD2,TRBJ2-3,TRBV19,NA,CASSIAPSGGPDTQYF,TGTGCCAGTAGTATAGCGCCTAGCGGGGGGCCAGATACGCAGTATTTT
NA,TRBJ1-1,TRBV25-1,NA,CASSEYGPNTEAFF,TGTGCCAGCAGTGAATACGGACCGAATACTGAAGCTTTCTTT
NA,TRBJ1-4,TRBV30,NA,CACSPGGGANEKLFF,TGTGCCTGCTCGCCTGGGGGGGGAGCTAATGAAAAACTGTTTTTT
NA,TRBJ1-2,TRBV7-9,few,CASSLVQSPTGYTF,TGTGCCAGCAGCTTAGTCCAATCCCCAACTGGTTACACCTTC
NA,TRBJ1-3,TRBV10-1,NA,CASSVPPRIEGNTIYF,TGCGCCAGCAGTGTACCCCCCCGGATAGAGGGAAACACCATATATTTT
NA,TRBJ2-4,TRBV28,once,CASSLQGSLAKNIQYF,TGTGCCAGCAGTTTACAGGGCTCCTTAGCCAAAAACATTCAGTACTTC
NA,TRBJ2-3,TRBV18,NA,CASSPSDTQYF,TGTGCCAGCTCACCGTCAGATACGCAGTATTTT
NA,TRBJ1-5,TRBV5-5,NA,CASSLQGYQPQHF,TGTGCCAGCAGCTTGCAAGGTTATCAGCCCCAGCATTTT
TRBD1,TRBJ1-2,TRBV6-1,NA,CASSEAWDRGNYGYTF,TGTGCCAGCAGTGAAGCCTGGGACAGGGGGAACTATGGCTACACCTTC
TRBD1,TRBJ1-6,TRBV7-2,NA,CASSLVTSGTGGSPLHF,TGTGCCAGCAGCTTAGTTACATCCGGGACAGGGGGATCACCCCTCCACTTT
TRBD2,TRBJ2-2,TRBV5-1,NA,CASSLRLAGGRTGELFF,TGCGCCAGCAGCTTGCGACTAGCGGGGGGGCGCACCGGGGAGCTGTTTTTT
NA,TRBJ2-1,TRBV7-2,once,CASSLARRFLNEQFF,TGTGCCAGCAGCTTAGCGAGACGCTTTCTCAATGAGCAGTTCTTC
NA,TRBJ1-3,TRBV5-1,NA,CASSLAPSGNTIYF,TGCGCCAGCAGCTTGGCCCCATCGGGAAACACCATATATTTT
TRBD1,TRBJ1-1,TRBV19,few,CASSRGTGRTEAFF,TGTGCCAGTAGTAGGGGGACAGGGCGGACGGAAGCTTTCTTT
TRBD2,TRBJ2-2,TRBV2,NA,CASSGSGGVDTGELFF,TGTGCCAGCAGTGGAAGCGGGGGGGTAGACACCGGGGAGCTGTTTTTT
NA,TRBJ1-1,TRBV6-5,NA,CASSYERVWGTEAFF,TGTGCCAGCAGTTACGAGAGGGTTTGGGGAACTGAAGCTTTCTTT
TRBD1,TRBJ1-1,TRBV19,NA,CASSVVQGAGTEAFF,TGTGCCAGTAGTGTAGTACAGGGGGCGGGCACTGAAGCTTTCTTT
NA,TRBJ2-7,TRBV5-6,NA,CASSLVQVYEQYF,TGTGCCAGCAGCTTGGTCCAGGTTTACGAGCAGTACTTC
NA,TRBJ2-3,TRBV30,NA,CAWGASYTDTQYF,TGTGCCTGGGGTGCTAGTTACACAGATACGCAGTATTTT
TRBD2,TRBJ2-3,TRBV7-2,NA,CASSFAVDGRGTQYF,TGTGCCAGCAGCTTTGCGGTAGACGGGAGGGGTACGCAGTATTTT
NA,TRBJ1-2,TRBV7-9,NA,CASSFDSYGYTF,TGTGCCAGCAGCTTCGACAGCTATGGCTACACCTTC
NA,TRBJ1-5,TRBV4-3,NA,CASSQDGRAYSNQPQHF,TGCGCCAGCAGCCAAGATGGAAGGGCCTATAGCAATCAGCCCCAGCATTTT
TRBD2,TRBJ2-5,TRBV4-2,NA,CASSPRGGGGIQETQYF,TGTGCCAGCAGCCCGCGTGGGGGCGGGGGGATCCAAGAGACCCAGTACTTC
TRBD1,TRBJ1-6,TRBV6-5,NA,CASSYSKQGAYSPLHF,TGTGCCAGCAGTTACTCGAAACAGGGGGCTTATTCACCCCTCCACTTT
TRBD2,TRBJ2-1,TRBV19,NA,CASSRSGSIYNEQFF,TGTGCCAGTAGTCGTAGCGGGAGTATCTACAATGAGCAGTTCTTC
TRBD1,TRBJ1-1,TRBV5-1,few,CASTQGGMNTEAFF,TGCGCCAGCACCCAGGGGGGTATGAACACTGAAGCTTTCTTT
TRBD2,TRBJ2-3,TRBV7-7,NA,CASSPKGLAGPSDTQYF,TGTGCTAGCAGCCCGAAAGGACTAGCGGGGCCTTCAGATACGCAGTATTTT
NA,TRBJ1-6,TRBV30,few,CAWSQGSNSPLHF,TGTGCCTGGAGTCAGGGTAGCAATTCACCCCTCCACTTT
TRBD1,TRBJ2-2,TRBV4-1,NA,CASSQDRQGTGELFF,TGCGCCAGCAGCCAAGATAGACAGGGGACCGGGGAGCTGTTTTTT
NA,TRBJ1-4,TRBV27,once,CASSPRTGEKLFF,TGTGCCAGCAGCCCTAGGACTGGTGAAAAACTGTTTTTT
TRBD1,TRBJ1-2,TRBV5-4,few,CASSREGGLSYGYTF,TGTGCCAGCAGCAGGGAAGGGGGCTTGAGCTATGGCTACACCTTC
NA,TRBJ2-1,TRBV4-1,NA,CASSQSNDPYNEQFF,TGCGCCAGCAGCCAATCTAATGACCCGTACAATGAGCAGTTCTTC
TRBD2,TRBJ2-7,TRBV6-6,NA,CASGTSGTSVLSEQYF,TGTGCCAGCGGCACTAGCGGGACAAGTGTGTTGAGCGAGCAGTACTTC
NA,TRBJ2-1,TRBV7-9,NA,CASSPGWGVYNEQFF,TGTGCCAGCAGCCCGGGATGGGGGGTCTACAATGAGCAGTTCTTC
NA,TRBJ1-4,TRBV19,NA,CASSIRAYNEKLFF,TGTGCCAGTAGTATCCGGGCCTATAATGAAAAACTGTTTTTT
TRBD1,TRBJ1-6,TRBV29-1,NA,CSVSDRARNSPLHF,TGCAGCGTTTCCGACAGGGCGCGGAATTCACCCCTCCACTTT
TRBD1,TRBJ1-4,TRBV5-1,NA,CASSFAGTGGASEKLFF,TGCGCCAGCAGCTTCGCGGGGACAGGGGGTGCAAGTGAAAAACTGTTTTTT
NA,TRBJ2-6,TRBV6-1,NA,CASSDEGTGGANVLTF,TGTGCCAGCAGTGACGAGGGAACCGGCGGGGCCAACGTCCTGACTTTC